The entry that follows covers one TCR beta chain sequence. The assay was immunoSEQ multiplex PCR, and TCRdb's table has in-frame clones only and misses some. The data contain 250,000 to 350,000 clones, about 88% of them seen just once; the ten biggest clones take up around 2%. Participants' reported clinical history set cohort assignment. This sample was included in a study of blood T cell repertoires in COVID-19. For the study at large: Two consecutive negative NP/OP PCR tests, clearance, or resolved symptoms defined Cohort 3 recovery.

Germline V gives CDR1 SGHNT, CDR2 YYREEE (reference sequence). The CDR3 is 16 residues long. Trimming at V came to 4 bases and at J to 4 bases, leaving 11 bases not matched to a gene. The sample was PBMCs or T cells enriched from blood (not recorded which). This chain links TRBV5-4 with TRBJ2-5, with 9 bases fitting TRBD2. The source is a woman aged 60 to 75 in a cohort exposed to, infected with or recovered from COVID-19 (not recorded which). CDR3 nucleotide sequence: TGTGCCAGCAGCCGTGTAACGCGGGAGGGCCTAGAGACCCAGTACTTC. This encodes CASSRVTREGLETQYF.